This paragraph covers one T cell receptor (beta chain) sequence. CDR1 MDHEN and CDR2 SYDVKM come from the germline V gene. J lost 4 bases, V lost 9 bases, and 7 bases had no gene match. This CDR3 has 14 residues. As originally analysed: Using reference gene primer amplification, nucleated cell counts were estimated. This table comes from immunoSEQ multiplex PCR, and its TCRdb copy is limited to in-frame clones, with some not included. The V and J calls and the clone size are those of that table, but D and trimming were determined from the DNA. Of fewer than 500,000 clones in the sample, approximately 90% were seen once. The sample belongs to a study of blood T cell repertoires in COVID-19. Study as a whole: Donors in the United States, Italy and Spain gave samples during acute or convalescent COVID-19.

This chain uses TRBV28 with TRBJ2-5, with 11 nucleotides matching TRBD2. Sequenced material: peripheral blood. The TCR comes from a woman under 40 with acute or convalescent COVID-19. The CDR3 protein is CASLLAGASETQYF. In nucleotides, the CDR3 is TGTGCCAGTTTACTAGCGGGGGCATCAGAGACCCAGTACTTC. The whole variable domain, filled in from reference TRBV28 and TRBJ2-5, reads DVKVTQSSRYLVKRTGEKVFLECVQDMDHENMFWYRQDPGLGLRLIYFSYDVKMKEKGDIPEGYSVSREKKERFSLILESASTNQTSMYLCASLLAGASETQYFGPGTRLLVL.